This T cell receptor beta chain is drawn from a study of cytomegalovirus exposure and HLA in healthy donors. Whole-study results and caveats: A cluster of highly shared sequence variants was likely a sequencing artifact.

Germline lookup yields CDR1 SGDLS and CDR2 YYNGEE. The CDR3 runs 14 residues. V trimming: 1 base; J trimming: 7 bases; junction bases outside the gene matches: 6. Both 60 Vbeta primers and 13 Jbeta primers went into the PCR. Assay: immunoSEQ multiplex PCR; the TCRdb copy retains only in-frame clones and omits some. The table records around 110,000 clones, roughly 69% of them present only once. Concerning this clone: Antigen unknown.

The sequence came from a woman aged 40 to 49 in good health and CMV-seropositive. This chain links TRBV9 with TRBJ2-7; 9 nucleotides align to TRBD1. Sequencing was performed on PBMCs. As DNA, the CDR3 is TGTGCCAGCAGCGTACTAGGGACAGGGCATGAGCAGTACTTC. The encoded protein is CASSVLGTGHEQYF.